This T cell receptor beta chain originates from a study of PD-L1 blockade in urothelial cancer. About the study: Median T cell yield per blood sample was about 140,000 cells. Findings and caveats of the study: At 3 weeks on treatment, tumor-associated clones expanded more with durable benefit.

Sequenced by immunoSEQ multiplex PCR; TCRdb stores in-frame clones only, minus some. The sample yields about 30,000 clones, around 80% seen once. This clone was observed once. The antigen remains undetermined. At one end, the junction sequence differs from germline, possibly due to a read error. This CDR3 contains 15 residues. Germline CDR1 and CDR2: SGHVS and FNYEAQ. The source was PBMCs, collected around atezolizumab (anti-PD-L1) treatment. This rearrangement joins TRBV7-6 to TRBJ2-5, with D possibly matching TRBD2 (6 bases). The receptor was derived from a man aged 50 or older with urothelial cancer. This chain's CDR3 is CASSRGSTSQGTQYF. CDR3 DNA sequence: TGTGCCAGCAGCCGGGGGTCCACTAGTCAAGGGACCCAGTACTTC.